A selection of T cell receptor beta chains follows, all from one sample in a study of cytomegalovirus exposure and HLA in healthy donors. Profiling relied on immunoSEQ multiplex PCR, and the TCRdb table lists in-frame clones only, not all of them. The sample records roughly 130,000 clones, around 72% being singletons. Sequencing was carried out using PBMCs. All receptors come from a woman aged 40 to 49 in good health and CMV-seronegative. Both conserved end residues are part of each CDR3. The D gene is left open where the match is weak. Size is stated for part of the rows, as once, few or many counts, or as a class when the clone is expanded.

cdr3_aa,cdr3_nt,d_call,j_call,v_call,clone_size
CASSLFSYRGSINEQFF,TGTGCCAGCAGCTTATTCTCCTACAGGGGGTCAATAAATGAGCAGTTCTTC,TRBD1,TRBJ2-1,TRBV7-9,NA
CASSATRNQETQYF,TGTGCCAGCAGTGCCACTAGAAACCAAGAGACCCAGTACTTC,NA,TRBJ2-5,TRBV25-1,NA
CASSEWGQDGYTF,TGTGCCAGCAGTGAATGGGGGCAGGATGGCTACACCTTC,NA,TRBJ1-2,TRBV2,NA
CASSPFEGKITDTQYF,TGTGCCAGCAGCCCGTTCGAGGGCAAGATCACAGATACGCAGTATTTT,NA,TRBJ2-3,TRBV7-6,NA
CASGRDSGNTIYF,TGTGCCAGCGGACGGGACTCTGGAAACACCATATATTTT,NA,TRBJ1-3,TRBV5-8,once
CASSSTNRGRQEKLFF,TGTGCCAGCAGCTCGACTAACAGGGGGCGACAAGAAAAACTGTTTTTT,TRBD1,TRBJ1-4,TRBV7-9,NA
CASSPRLDSVLLNEQFF,TGTGCCAGCTCACCACGACTTGACAGCGTCCTGCTCAATGAGCAGTTCTTC,NA,TRBJ2-1,TRBV18,few
CASSSKYRTGGVMNTEAFF,TGTGCCAGCAGCTCCAAATATCGGACAGGGGGAGTCATGAACACTGAAGCTTTCTTT,TRBD1,TRBJ1-1,TRBV7-2,NA
CSANAPGRKYF,TGCAGTGCCAACGCACCCGGTCGCAAGTACTTC,NA,TRBJ2-7,TRBV20-1,NA
CASSFLAVAGTLYNEQFF,TGTGCCAGCAGCTTTCTTGCCGTTGCCGGGACACTCTACAATGAGCAGTTCTTC,NA,TRBJ2-1,TRBV11-2,NA
CASSPAGESNQPQHF,TGTGCCAGCAGTCCGGCAGGGGAGAGCAATCAGCCCCAGCATTTT,NA,TRBJ1-5,TRBV27,NA
CASSPGTGGSGNTIYF,TGTGCCAGCTCCCCCGGGACAGGGGGCTCTGGAAACACCATATATTTT,TRBD1,TRBJ1-3,TRBV2,NA
CASSLVVTSGEYTDTQYF,TGTGCCAGCAGCTTAGTGGTAACTAGCGGGGAATACACAGATACGCAGTATTTT,TRBD2,TRBJ2-3,TRBV7-9,NA
CASSHRGQGATYEQYF,TGTGCCAGCAGCCATAGGGGACAGGGCGCGACCTACGAGCAGTACTTC,TRBD1,TRBJ2-7,TRBV27,NA
CASSLVPGQRAGANVLTF,TGTGCCAGCAGCTTAGTACCGGGACAAAGGGCTGGGGCCAACGTCCTGACTTTC,NA,TRBJ2-6,TRBV7-8,NA
CASSLWGSLNTEAFF,TGTGCCAGCAGTTTATGGGGCAGCCTGAACACTGAAGCTTTCTTT,NA,TRBJ1-1,TRBV27,once
CASSTRTGLKNIQYF,TGCGCCAGCAGCACCCGGACAGGGCTCAAAAACATTCAGTACTTC,TRBD1,TRBJ2-4,TRBV4-1,NA
CASSYSSTNEKLFF,TGTGCCAGCAGTTACAGCTCAACTAATGAAAAACTGTTTTTT,NA,TRBJ1-4,TRBV6-5,NA
CASSPGTSGGTLEFF,TGTGCCAGCAGCCCAGGGACTAGCGGGGGGACGCTAGAGTTCTTC,TRBD2,TRBJ2-1,TRBV11-2,NA
CASSLEGLILNEQFF,TGTGCCAGCAGTTTAGAGGGTTTGATTTTGAATGAGCAGTTCTTC,NA,TRBJ2-1,TRBV27,NA
CASSPTATGGYGYTF,TGTGCCAGCAGCCCCACGGCGACAGGGGGTTATGGCTACACCTTC,TRBD1,TRBJ1-2,TRBV7-9,NA
CASSLDRSTGELFF,TGTGCCAGCAGTCTGGACAGATCCACCGGGGAGCTGTTTTTT,NA,TRBJ2-2,TRBV2,few
CASSGAGSSYEQYF,TGTGCCAGCAGTGGGGCAGGGTCCTCCTACGAGCAGTACTTC,NA,TRBJ2-7,TRBV6-1,NA
CASSLAGYQYF,TGCGCCAGCAGCTTGGCCGGGTATCAGTACTTC,NA,TRBJ2-7,TRBV5-1,NA
CSVEIQLNTEAFF,TGCAGCGTTGAAATACAATTGAACACTGAAGCTTTCTTT,NA,TRBJ1-1,TRBV29-1,few
CASSLEGPGDYNEQFF,TGCGCCAGCAGCCTAGAGGGACCGGGAGACTACAATGAGCAGTTCTTC,NA,TRBJ2-1,TRBV4-1,NA
CASSIQGDSYEQYF,TGTGCCAGTAGTATCCAAGGGGACTCCTACGAGCAGTACTTC,NA,TRBJ2-7,TRBV19,NA
CASRPTGYTEAFF,TGCGCCAGCAGGCCGACAGGATACACTGAAGCTTTCTTT,NA,TRBJ1-1,TRBV4-1,NA
CASSGQTNTEAFF,TGTGCCAGCAGCGGACAGACTAACACTGAAGCTTTCTTT,NA,TRBJ1-1,TRBV6-1,few
CASSFLPEGASRTDTDTQYF,TGCGCCAGCAGCTTTCTCCCGGAGGGGGCTAGTCGAACGGACACAGATACGCAGTATTTT,NA,TRBJ2-3,TRBV4-1,NA
CASSPLGQGESEQYF,TGTGCCAGCTCACCACTCGGACAGGGCGAGTCCGAGCAGTACTTC,TRBD1,TRBJ2-7,TRBV18,once
CASSQVGISGNTIYF,TGCGCCAGCAGCCAAGTCGGGATCTCTGGAAACACCATATATTTT,NA,TRBJ1-3,TRBV4-1,few
CASSWRTSGTNTGELFF,TGTGCCAGCAGCTGGCGGACTAGTGGTACGAACACCGGGGAGCTGTTTTTT,TRBD2,TRBJ2-2,TRBV13,NA
CASRLGTARYNEQFF,TGTGCCAGTAGACTGGGGACAGCGCGCTACAATGAGCAGTTCTTC,TRBD1,TRBJ2-1,TRBV19,few
CASSFGTEAETQYF,TGTGCCAGCAGCTTCGGGACAGAGGCGGAGACCCAGTACTTC,TRBD1,TRBJ2-5,TRBV5-6,NA
CASSLQGGDTEAFF,TGCGCCAGCAGCTTACAGGGAGGGGACACTGAAGCTTTCTTT,NA,TRBJ1-1,TRBV5-1,NA
CASSIEWGGETQYF,TGTGCCAGTAGTATAGAATGGGGGGGGGAGACCCAGTACTTC,TRBD2,TRBJ2-5,TRBV19,NA
CASQPGQKYNEQFF,TGTGCTAGTCAACCGGGACAGAAGTACAATGAGCAGTTCTTC,TRBD1,TRBJ2-1,TRBV12-5,NA
CASSFGEGELFF,TGTGCCAGCAGCTTCGGGGAAGGGGAGCTGTTTTTT,NA,TRBJ2-2,TRBV11-3,NA